Following are 5 T cell receptor beta chains from one sample sequenced in a study of PD-L1 blockade in urothelial cancer (TCRdb year 2017). The library was prepared using the immunoSEQ multiplex PCR assay. In its TCRdb copy, this immuneACCESS table keeps in-frame sequences only and misses some clones. Where compared with another copy, unresolved V genes explain less than half of these, and the others have no known cause. The sample yields about 20,000 clones; roughly 88% were counted once. The leading ten clones occupy about 3.8% of the sample. Sequencing used PBMCs, obtained around atezolizumab (anti-PD-L1) treatment. These receptor sequences come from a man in his forties or fifties with urothelial cancer.

Only one count was recorded for this clone. The V and J genes are TRBV6-1 and TRBJ1-2, with D unresolved. The CDR3 runs 13 residues. The ends were cut back, 4 bases at V and 0 bases at J, with 6 bases in the middle. Germline V lookup: CDR1 MNHNS, CDR2 SASEGT. The CDR3 spells CASSGIANYGYTF. The CDR3 DNA follows: TGTGCCAGCAGTGGAATAGCTAACTATGGCTACACCTTC.

Here the CDR3 DNA reads TGCGCCAGCAGCTTGTTTACTAGCGGGGGGGCCGCCACAGATACGCAGTATTTT. Translating it yields CASSLFTSGGAATDTQYF. V is TRBV5-1 and J is TRBJ2-3, with 13 nucleotides matching TRBD2. Germline values: CDR1 SGHRS, CDR2 YFSETQ. The CDR3 covers 18 residues. V lost 1 base, J lost 2 bases, and 7 bases stayed unmatched.

The genes are TRBV30 and TRBJ1-5; the D gene is possibly TRBD1 (5 bases). The V end was cut by 0 bases, the J end by 6 bases, with 15 bases between. CDR3 length equals 15 residues. Germline V gives CDR1 GTSNPN, CDR2 SVGIG (reference sequence). CDR3 sequence: CAWSVAGFGGQPQHF. The CDR3 DNA is TGTGCCTGGAGTGTAGCAGGATTCGGGGGTCAGCCCCAGCATTTT.

V gene TRBV14 combines with J gene TRBJ2-7; 9 bases match TRBD2. This CDR3 is built from 15 residues. CDR1 SGHDN and CDR2 FVKESK come from the germline V gene. J lost 4 bases, V lost 0 bases, and 4 bases had no gene match. The CDR3 DNA reads as TGTGCCAGCAGCCAAGATCTGGCGGGAGGGTACGAGCAGTACTTC. This gives the protein CASSQDLAGGYEQYF.

The chain combines TRBV27 with TRBJ2-1, with a tentative D call TRBD2 (6 bases). This CDR3 is built from 13 residues. The germline gives CDR1 MNHEY, CDR2 SMNVEV (reference sequence). V was clipped by 2 bases and J by 9 bases, with 11 bases between them. Here the CDR3 reads CASSLAGRAEQFF. CDR3 DNA: TGTGCCAGCAGTTTAGCGGGGCGGGCTGAGCAGTTCTTC.